The next 20 T cell receptor beta chains were all read from a single sample in a study of CD8+ T cells in alopecia areata. The authors extracted RNA and reverse transcribed it into cDNA as the sequencing template. TCRdb's table, derived via immunoSEQ multiplex PCR, lists solely in-frame clones and lacks some. The sample records 110,000 or so clones, 56% being singletons. Treatment of the sample: oral pan-JAK inhibitor, 5-10 mg twice daily. The sequenced sample was CD4+ T cells sorted from blood, obtained at week 24, from a patient treated with tofacitinib. These receptors all come from a human donor with alopecia areata.

As for this clone: This sample also contains other DNA sequences that code for the same CDR3. The chain is built from TRBV7-9 and TRBJ1-2; D gene ambiguous. CDR1 SEHNR and CDR2 FQNEAQ come from the germline V gene (reference sequence). The CDR3 is made up of 12 amino acids. V was trimmed by 1 base and J by 4 bases, leaving 4 bases between them. Here the CDR3 reads CASSLDGYGYTF. The DNA of the CDR3 is TGTGCCAGCAGCTTAGACGGCTATGGCTACACCTTC.

Details on this clone: Other DNA sequences from this sample encode an identical CDR3 as well. J is TRBJ1-2 and V is TRBV7-9; 7 bases are shared with TRBD1. Germline assignment: CDR1 SEHNR and CDR2 FQNEAQ (reference sequence). V was pared by 5 bases and J by 4 bases, with 1 base of the junction left unmatched. The CDR3 totals 12 residues. CDR3 residues: CASSRDSYGYTF. The CDR3 region has the DNA TGTGCCAGCAGCCGGGACAGCTATGGCTACACCTTC.

The J gene is TRBJ2-3, the V gene TRBV9; D call uncertain. CDR1 and CDR2 from the germline V gene are SGDLS and YYNGEE. The CDR3 runs to 11 residues. Trimming cost V 0 bases and J 6 bases, with 2 bases left between them. The CDR3 reads CASSVGDTQYF. CDR3 nucleotide sequence: TGTGCCAGCAGCGTAGGGGATACGCAGTATTTT. Full variable domain (rest looked up from reference TRBV9 and TRBJ2-3): DSGVTQTPKHLITATGQRVTLRCSPRSGDLSVYWYQQSLDQGLQFLIQYYNGEERAKGNILERFSAQQFPDLHSELNLSSLELGDSALYFCASSVGDTQYFGPGTRLTVL.

The V and J genes are TRBV7-6 and TRBJ1-1, with a tentative D call TRBD1 (5 bases). This CDR3 comprises 15 residues. In germline, CDR1 is SGHVS, CDR2 FNYEAQ. Trimming shortened V by 1 base and J by 1 base, and 10 bases separated the two germline ends. CDR3 sequence reads: CASSLVRGWNTEAFF. Here the CDR3 DNA reads TGTGCCAGCAGCTTAGTTCGGGGGTGGAACACTGAAGCTTTCTTT.

V is TRBV6-1 and J is TRBJ1-2, with D unclear. This CDR3 region has 14 residues. Trimming took 7 bases from V and 0 from J, leaving 12 bases between them. The germline CDR1 and CDR2 sequences are MNHNS and SASEGT. CDR3 loop: CASKSPPPNYGYTF. The CDR3 DNA reads as TGTGCCAGCAAAAGTCCGCCTCCTAACTATGGCTACACCTTC.

The rearrangement uses TRBV7-2 and TRBJ2-5; possible D gene TRBD2, 6 bases. Trimming took 0 bases from V and 7 from J, leaving 6 bases between them. The CDR3 contains 12 residues. Germline CDR1 is SGHTA and CDR2 is FQGNSA. For the CDR3, the DNA is TGTGCCAGCAGCTTAGCGGGGGGGACCCAGTACTTC. The encoded protein is CASSLAGGTQYF.

The chain is built from TRBV29-1 and TRBJ2-4, with D perhaps assigned TRBD1 or TRBD2 (5 bases each). CDR3 length equals 14 residues. Germline CDR1 is SQVTM and CDR2 is ANQGSEA. Trimming removed 7 bases from V and 0 bases from J, with 13 bases in between. The CDR3 DNA is TGCAGCGCCCGGGACGGTTTAGCCAAAAACATTCAGTACTTC. This encodes CSARDGLAKNIQYF.

The chain combines TRBV19 with TRBJ2-5; 11 bases fit TRBD1. The germline V gene has CDR1 LNHDA and CDR2 SQIVND (reference sequence). There are 16 residues in the CDR3. Trimming cost V 2 bases and J 5 bases; bases outside gene matches: 7. The CDR3 nucleotides are TGTGCCAGTAGTATAACCCGGACAGGGGGCAGCGAGACCCAGTACTTC. Translation gives CASSITRTGGSETQYF.

This clone was seen only a few times. The chain joins TRBV5-1 to TRBJ2-3; D is unclear. The V end lost 5 bases, the J end lost 4 bases, and 14 bases lay between the germline ends. This CDR3 contains 14 residues. Per the germline V gene, CDR1 is SGHRS and CDR2 is YFSETQ. CDR3: CASREPSSSDTQYF. The CDR3 DNA reads as TGCGCCAGCAGGGAGCCCTCGAGCTCAGATACGCAGTATTTT.

This chain connects TRBV18 to TRBJ1-5; D may be TRBD1 (5 bases). CDR1 is KGHSH and CDR2 is LQKENI in the germline V gene. V lost 3 bases to trimming and J lost 5 bases, with 11 bases between them. The CDR3 is 14 residues long. The CDR3 sequence: CASSPQGMDQPQHF. CDR3 in DNA: TGTGCCAGCTCACCCCAGGGCATGGATCAGCCCCAGCATTTT.

This clone was seen more than once but under ten times. V and J are TRBV7-9 and TRBJ2-3; D uncertain. The germline V gene encodes CDR1 SEHNR and CDR2 FQNEAQ (reference sequence). The CDR3 loop spans 13 amino acids. Trimming stripped 5 bases from V and 5 bases from J, with 11 bases between. CDR3 coding DNA: TGTGCCAGCAGCCTAGGGTTAGGAGATACGCAGTATTTT. Its protein is CASSLGLGDTQYF.

This sequence joins TRBV11-3 and TRBJ2-7; D gene uncertain. Germline-derived CDR1 and CDR2 are SGHNT and YENEEA. Trimming shortened V by 3 bases and J by 4 bases, and 16 bases separated the two germline ends. The CDR3 is made up of 15 amino acids. DNA of the CDR3: TGTGCCAGCAGCTTTACGGACGGAGACGTGTACGAGCAGTACTTC. Translation: CASSFTDGDVYEQYF.

This chain uses TRBV5-1 with TRBJ2-7; D possibly uses TRBD1 or TRBD2 (6 bases each). V lost 4 bases, J lost 6 bases, and 14 bases lay in between. From germline, CDR1 is SGHRS and CDR2 YFSETQ. The CDR3 has 13 amino acids. CDR3 amino acids: CASSPGAGGEQYF. CDR3 nucleotide sequence: TGCGCCAGCAGCCCGGGGGCTGGCGGCGAGCAGTACTTC.

This sequence joins TRBV11-2 and TRBJ2-1; weak D call: TRBD2 (6 bases). The CDR3 consists of 15 residues. CDR1 and CDR2 from the germline V gene are SGHAT and FQNNGV. Trimming cost V 1 base and J 7 bases, with 14 bases left between them. CDR3 region: CASSLVRGPGNEQFF. The CDR3 bases are TGTGCCAGCAGCTTAGTGCGGGGCCCGGGGAATGAGCAGTTCTTC.

The V gene is TRBV10-3, the J gene TRBJ2-5; D gene uncertain. This CDR3 spans 13 amino acids. In germline, CDR1 is ENHRY, CDR2 SYGVKD. V lost 7 bases and J lost 0, with 9 bases in between. The CDR3 DNA is TGTGCCATCAAGTCGCAGAACCAAGAGACCCAGTACTTC. Its protein is CAIKSQNQETQYF.

A few counts support this clone. The genes are TRBV29-1 and TRBJ1-2, with D perhaps TRBD1 (5 bases). CDR1 SQVTM and CDR2 ANQGSEA come from the germline V gene. The CDR3 covers 13 residues. Deletions cut 6 bases from V and 4 bases from J, with 15 bases between. The CDR3 sequence is CSVTRAGFYGYTF. CDR3 sequence (DNA): TGCAGCGTAACCAGGGCAGGCTTCTATGGCTACACCTTC.

Only a few counts were recorded for this clone. The chain employs TRBV2 and TRBJ1-5, with D unclear. Trimming took 3 bases from V and 1 from J, leaving 7 bases between them. This CDR3 spans 14 amino acids. Germline loops: CDR1 SNHLY, CDR2 FYNNEI. This CDR3 reads CASSDTSSNQPQHF. As DNA, the CDR3 is TGTGCCAGCAGTGACACGTCAAGCAATCAGCCCCAGCATTTT.

V and J are TRBV29-1 and TRBJ2-7, with 9 positions matching TRBD1. Trimming cost V 5 bases and J 3 bases; bases outside gene matches: 8. The CDR3 covers 14 residues. CDR1 and CDR2 from the germline V gene are SQVTM and ANQGSEA. CDR3 sequence reads: CSVTGTGMGYEQYF. The CDR3 region has the DNA TGCAGCGTTACCGGGACAGGGATGGGCTACGAGCAGTACTTC.

This clone was counted only a few times. The chain is built from TRBV7-2 and TRBJ2-5; D is possibly TRBD2 (6 bases). Germline V gene lookup returns CDR1 SGHTA and CDR2 FQGNSA. This CDR3 region has 13 residues. V lost 4 bases, J lost 4 bases, and 10 bases lay in between. The CDR3 protein is CASSSMGGETQYF. As DNA, the CDR3 is TGTGCCAGCAGCTCCATGGGGGGAGAGACCCAGTACTTC.

The J gene is TRBJ2-7, the V gene TRBV25-1, with TRBD2 matching 11 bases. This CDR3 is 15 amino acids long. CDR1 is MGHDK and CDR2 is SYGVNS in the germline V gene. Unmatched junction bases numbered 4, after V lost 3 bases and J lost 3 bases. The CDR3 nucleotides are TGTGCCAGCAGTGATTTCACTAGCGGGGGCTACGAGCAGTACTTC. This codes for CASSDFTSGGYEQYF.